A selection of T cell receptor beta chains follows, all from one sample in a study of monozygotic twins with inflammatory bowel disease. TCRdb reprocessed the 5' RACE reads and keeps a single row for each CDR3 protein, giving no DNA. The listing records 150,000 to 200,000 distinct CDR3 sequences. Sequencing was performed on blood. The receptors derive from a human donor with ulcerative colitis or Crohn's disease, or a healthy co-twin of an affected twin (not recorded which). Both conserved end residues are part of each CDR3.

v_call: TRBV7-9
j_call: TRBJ2-1
cdr3_aa: CASSLELAGVGFF

v_call: TRBV7-7
j_call: TRBJ2-5
cdr3_aa: CASSLGGTGGLQETQYF

v_call: TRBV27
j_call: TRBJ2-7
cdr3_aa: CASRGQGVQNYEQYF

v_call: TRBV29-1
j_call: TRBJ1-1
cdr3_aa: CSVESRGLTEAFF

v_call: TRBV29-1
j_call: TRBJ2-7
cdr3_aa: CSVEVTFYEQYF

v_call: TRBV5-1
j_call: TRBJ1-2
cdr3_aa: CASSPGNRYGYTF

v_call: TRBV12-3/TRBV12-4
j_call: TRBJ2-7
cdr3_aa: CASSPPRDRGFEQYF

v_call: TRBV6-5
j_call: TRBJ2-7
cdr3_aa: CASSYLTGDEQYF

v_call: TRBV4-2
j_call: TRBJ2-1
cdr3_aa: CASSQEGAGALGGEQFF

v_call: TRBV7-9
j_call: TRBJ2-7
cdr3_aa: CASSLAPPDYNEIF